One and the same sample provided the 13 T cell receptor beta chains below, sequenced in a study of cytomegalovirus exposure and HLA in healthy donors. The PCR employed 60 Vbeta primers together with 13 Jbeta primers. Sequencing used immunoSEQ multiplex PCR; TCRdb keeps in-frame clones, though not all of them. Of over 95,000 clones in the sample, 76% are singletons; the top ten hold about 2%. Source material: PBMCs. These receptors all stem from a man aged 35 to 55 in good health and CMV-seronegative.

The table lists this clone with a few counts. The chain uses TRBV5-6 and TRBJ2-7; D ambiguous. Germline V gene data show CDR1 as SGHDT and CDR2 as YYEEEE. V was trimmed by 0 bases and J by 0 bases, leaving 4 bases between them. CDR3 size: 13 residues. CDR3 sequence: CASSLAFSYEQYF. CDR3 bases: TGTGCCAGCAGCTTGGCGTTCTCCTACGAGCAGTACTTC.

In nucleotides, the CDR3 is TGCGCCAGCAGTGAGTCGATTAGCGGGAGGCTCTACGCCCGGCAAGAGACCCAGTACTTC. This translates into CASSESISGRLYARQETQYF. V is TRBV10-1 and J is TRBJ2-5; 10 bases line up with TRBD2. The V segment lost 0 bases and the J segment 2 bases; nucleotides outside the gene matches: 15. CDR3 length: 20 amino acids. CDR1 and CDR2 from the germline V gene are WNHNN and SYGVQD (reference sequence).

Here the CDR3 DNA reads TGCAGCGTTGAAGGTAGCGGGGGCCTTTCCTACAATGAGCAGTTCTTC. As protein: CSVEGSGGLSYNEQFF. V is TRBV29-1 and J is TRBJ2-1; 9 bases are shared with TRBD2. Germline values: CDR1 SQVTM, CDR2 ANQGSEA. The V and J ends lost 1 base and 1 base, in that order; junction bases with no gene match: 5. This CDR3 comprises 16 residues.

CDR3 protein: CASSGNTEAFF. The CDR3 DNA reads as TGTGCCAGCTCGGGGAACACTGAAGCTTTCTTT. The chain employs TRBV6-5 and TRBJ1-1, with unresolved D. Trimming removed 8 bases from V and 1 base from J, with 5 bases in between. Germline CDR1 MNHEY, CDR2 SVGAGI. CDR3 length: 11 residues.

The rearrangement links TRBV9 to TRBJ2-2; the match to TRBD2 covers 13 bases. The V gene's germline CDR1 is SGDLS and CDR2 YYNGEE. The ends lost 3 bases at V and 3 bases at J; junction bases unmatched: 5. CDR3 length: 17 amino acids. CDR3 sequence: CASSGTSGRSDTGELFF. In nucleotides, the CDR3 is TGTGCCAGCAGCGGGACTAGCGGGAGATCGGACACCGGGGAGCTGTTTTTT.

The rearrangement uses TRBV6-6 and TRBJ1-1, with D tentatively TRBD1 (6 bases). This CDR3 contains 14 residues. Looked up from germline, CDR1 is MNHNY and CDR2 is SVGAGI (reference sequence). V gave up 2 bases and J gave up 2 bases, with 9 bases separating them. For the CDR3, the DNA is TGTGCCAGCAGTTACGGGGGCGTAAACACTGAAGCTTTCTTT. Translating gives CASSYGGVNTEAFF.

The rearrangement links TRBV5-1 to TRBJ2-2, with 10 bases fitting TRBD2. Trimming removed 0 bases from V and 8 bases from J; junction bases left unmatched: 10. There are 17 residues in the CDR3. CDR1 SGHRS and CDR2 YFSETQ come from the germline V gene. The CDR3 region has the DNA TGCGCCAGCAGCTTGGCCAAGCGGGGGGGCCTGAGGGGGGAGCTGTTTTTT. This translates into CASSLAKRGGLRGELFF. The variable domain in full, with the rest retrieved from reference TRBV5-1 and TRBJ2-2, is KAGVTQTPRYLIKTRGQQVTLSCSPISGHRSVSWYQQTPGQGLQFLFEYFSETQRNKGNFPGRFSGRQFSNSRSEMNVSTLELGDSALYLCASSLAKRGGLRGELFFGEGSRLTVL.

V is TRBV30 and J is TRBJ1-1; no clear D. The CDR3 is 10 residues long. Between the trimmed V and J ends, which lost 6 bases and 10 bases, there was a span of 12 bases. CDR1 is GTSNPN, CDR2 SVGIG, per germline (reference sequence). The CDR3: CACQQHRAFF. CDR3 bases: TGTGCCTGCCAACAACATCGAGCTTTCTTT.

The chain is built from TRBV18 and TRBJ2-5; D call uncertain. The DNA matches TRBJ2-7 better at its end, which makes the J call doubtful. Per germline, CDR1 KGHSH and CDR2 LQKENI. CDR3 size: 14 residues. In nucleotides, the CDR3 is TGTGCCAGCTCACCGCCGACACAAGCCTACGAGCAGTACTTC. Amino acid sequence: CASSPPTQAYEQYF.

This chain uses TRBV27 with TRBJ2-5; 9 bases align to TRBD2. The CDR3 runs 14 residues. The ends lost 6 bases at V and 4 bases at J; junction bases unmatched: 6. Looked up from germline, CDR1 is MNHEY and CDR2 is SMNVEV (reference sequence). The CDR3: CASSPLAGPETQYF. CDR3 DNA sequence: TGTGCCAGCAGCCCTCTAGCGGGACCAGAGACCCAGTACTTC.

The chain carries TRBV4-3 and TRBJ2-2, with a possible D match to TRBD2 (5 bases). Looked up from germline, CDR1 is LGHNA and CDR2 is YSLEER. CDR3 size: 14 residues. V was cut by 0 bases and J by 7 bases, with 9 bases left in between. The CDR3 DNA follows: TGCGCCAGCAGCCAAGATGGGGAGAGCGGGGAGCTGTTTTTT. Its protein is CASSQDGESGELFF.

The chain recombines TRBV5-8 with TRBJ2-3, with TRBD2 matching 14 bases. CDR1 is SGHTS and CDR2 is YDEGEE in the germline V gene. The CDR3 has 17 amino acids. Losses at the gene ends were 4 bases for V and 0 bases for J; bases not matched to a gene: 4. The CDR3 here is CASSPGLAGVSTDTQYF. CDR3 sequence (DNA): TGTGCCAGCAGCCCGGGACTAGCGGGGGTTAGCACAGATACGCAGTATTTT.

The J gene is TRBJ2-1, the V gene TRBV4-2, with TRBD2 as a possible D gene (6 bases). The CDR3 spans 13 residues. The V gene lost 1 base and the J gene lost 7 bases, with 8 bases spanning the gap. The V gene's germline CDR1 is LGHNA and CDR2 YNFKEQ. CDR3 sequence (DNA): TGTGCCAGCAGCCAAGTGAGCGGGAATGAGCAGTTCTTC. Residues: CASSQVSGNEQFF.